This T cell receptor beta chain was identified during a study of shared clonotypes between healthy human individuals. This CDR3 region has 14 residues. Trimming cost V 2 bases and J 7 bases; bases outside gene matches: 7. CDR1 is MGHRA, CDR2 YSYEKL, per germline. The data were produced by immunoSEQ multiplex PCR, yet TCRdb's version contains in-frame clones alone and is incomplete. The repertoire holds around 700,000 clones, with approximately 79% as singletons. This TCR was recovered from a woman in her twenties or thirties in good health. The chain uses TRBV4-1 and TRBJ2-5, with TRBD1 matching 7 bases. Sequenced material: memory CD4+ T cells sorted from blood. Specified subset: CD45RA-negative fraction. This CDR3 is CASSQPGGPRTQYF. The CDR3 bases are TGCGCCAGCAGCCAACCAGGGGGACCGCGGACCCAGTACTTC.